This T cell receptor (beta chain) came from a study of blood T cell repertoires in COVID-19. The overall study: Material from acute and convalescent COVID-19 was sourced from the United States, Italy and Spain. PBMCs, B-cell-depleted T cells, or T cells provided the cDNA or gDNA that made up the material.

Germline values: CDR1 SGHTA, CDR2 FQGNSA. This CDR3 is built from 14 residues. The V end lost 1 base, the J end lost 7 bases, and 11 bases lay between the germline ends. Study processing details: Scientists estimated how many nucleated cells there were by amplifying reference gene primers. The data were produced by immunoSEQ multiplex PCR, yet TCRdb's version contains in-frame clones alone and is incomplete. V and J calls and clone size are given by that table; D and trimming were obtained from the DNA. The table includes roughly 260,000 clones, about 89% detected once. The sequence came from a man in his forties who had recovered from COVID-19. The chain carries TRBV7-2 and TRBJ1-5, with D possibly TRBD1 on 5 matching bases. Material: peripheral blood. The CDR3 DNA is TGTGCCAGCAGCTTAGGGGGCTTCGGGCAGCCCCAGCATTTT. The encoded protein is CASSLGGFGQPQHF.